This is a list of T cell receptor beta chains from one sample in a study of blood T cell repertoires in COVID-19. The method was immunoSEQ multiplex PCR; TCRdb's version includes in-frame clones alone and lacks a portion of them. Of approximately 200,000 clones in the sample, less than 90% were seen once. Material for sequencing was PBMCs or T cells enriched from blood (not recorded which). Receptors originate from a woman in her twenties or thirties who had been exposed to COVID-19. Each CDR3 is given with its conserved first and last residue. The order of the fields is clone size, J gene, D gene, V gene, CDR3 protein, CDR3 DNA. D genes are given only for firm matches. Clone size is stated in some rows and not others, as once, few, many or a class when expanded.

.	TRBJ1-1	TRBD1	TRBV11-3	CASRQGRNTEAFF	TGTGCCAGCAGACAGGGGAGGAACACTGAAGCTTTCTTT
.	TRBJ2-3	TRBD2	TRBV2	CASRDPGGFGDTQYF	TGTGCCAGCAGGGACCCGGGGGGATTCGGAGATACGCAGTATTTT
.	TRBJ1-6	.	TRBV4-1	CASSQGVGGRDLRSYNSPLHF	TGCGCCAGCAGCCAAGGAGTAGGAGGGCGCGATCTAAGGTCCTATAATTCACCCCTCCACTTT
once	TRBJ2-7	TRBD1	TRBV28	CASSTRAGTGLFEQYF	TGTGCCAGCAGTACACGGGCGGGGACAGGGTTGTTCGAGCAGTACTTC
.	TRBJ2-7	TRBD1	TRBV4-1	CASSQEPPDRGNEQYF	TGCGCCAGCAGCCAAGAACCCCCGGACAGGGGGAACGAGCAGTACTTC
.	TRBJ1-2	TRBD1	TRBV7-9	CASSLDRGRLGYTF	TGTGCCAGCAGCTTGGACAGGGGGCGACTTGGCTACACCTTC
.	TRBJ2-7	.	TRBV7-6	CASSLARLGVYEQYF	TGTGCCAGCAGCTTAGCGCGGTTAGGGGTTTACGAGCAGTACTTC
.	TRBJ2-3	TRBD1	TRBV5-4	CASSGDRVDTQYF	TGTGCCAGCAGCGGGGACAGGGTAGATACGCAGTATTTT
once	TRBJ2-7	.	TRBV28	CASRPGGQTEQSSYEQYF	TGTGCCAGCAGGCCCGGTGGGCAGACAGAACAAAGCTCCTACGAGCAGTACTTC
.	TRBJ1-5	TRBD1	TRBV19	CASSMGDRASNQPQHF	TGTGCCAGTAGTATGGGGGACAGAGCTAGCAATCAGCCCCAGCATTTT
.	TRBJ1-2	.	TRBV29-1	CSVQTVGPDGYTF	TGCAGCGTCCAGACAGTCGGGCCTGATGGCTACACCTTC
few	TRBJ1-5	TRBD1	TRBV15	CATSTPGQGSNQPQHF	TGTGCCACCAGCACACCGGGACAGGGGAGCAATCAGCCCCAGCATTTT
once	TRBJ1-2	TRBD1	TRBV19	CASSIEGGTGYGYGYTF	TGTGCCAGTAGTATAGAAGGAGGGACAGGGTACGGCTATGGCTACACCTTC
.	TRBJ2-1	TRBD1	TRBV15	CATSIEQGAYNEQLF	TGTGCCACCAGCATAGAACAGGGGGCCTACAATGAGCAGCTCTTC
.	TRBJ1-5	TRBD1	TRBV5-1	CASSLETGGRQPQHF	TGCGCCAGCAGCTTGGAGACAGGGGGACGTCAGCCCCAGCATTTT
.	TRBJ2-2	.	TRBV5-1	CASSFLANTGELFF	TGCGCCAGCAGTTTCCTCGCGAACACCGGGGAGCTGTTTTTT
few	TRBJ1-5	.	TRBV19	CASSTQTATGPQHF	TGTGCCAGTAGTACCCAGACAGCCACGGGGCCCCAGCATTTT
once	TRBJ1-1	TRBD1	TRBV28	CASSPGRTGRGAFF	TGTGCCAGCAGCCCCGGGCGGACAGGGCGGGGTGCTTTCTTT
.	TRBJ1-1	TRBD1	TRBV19	CATDRGLDTEAFF	TGTGCCACCGACAGGGGGCTGGACACTGAAGCTTTCTTT
once	TRBJ2-3	TRBD2	TRBV19	CASSIAGRGLAGGANTDTQYF	TGTGCCAGTAGTATAGCGGGTAGAGGACTAGCGGGGGGGGCGAACACAGATACGCAGTATTTT
.	TRBJ2-7	.	TRBV7-6	CASSFRRGGDSYEQYF	TGTGCCAGCAGCTTCCGGAGGGGGGGGGACTCCTACGAGCAGTACTTC
.	TRBJ2-3	.	TRBV10-3	CAISGEGSTDTQYF	TGTGCCATCAGTGGAGAGGGCAGCACAGATACGCAGTATTTT
.	TRBJ1-1	TRBD1	TRBV6-5	CASRGGTGNTEAFF	TGTGCCAGCAGGGGCGGGACAGGTAACACTGAAGCTTTCTTT
.	TRBJ1-1	TRBD1	TRBV19	CASSIRGQGNTEAFF	TGTGCCAGTAGTATTCGAGGACAGGGGAACACTGAAGCTTTCTTT
once	TRBJ1-1	.	TRBV5-4	CASSFDRNTEAFF	TGTGCCAGCAGCTTCGACAGGAACACTGAAGCTTTCTTT
.	TRBJ2-7	TRBD1	TRBV5-5	CASSTKPGQGSYEQYF	TGTGCCAGCAGCACGAAACCGGGACAGGGTTCCTACGAGCAGTACTTC
.	TRBJ1-4	TRBD1	TRBV7-9	CASSPGTGNEKLFF	TGTGCCAGCAGCCCGGGGACAGGGAATGAAAAACTGTTTTTT